This T cell receptor beta chain was sequenced in a study of coeliac disease (dated by TCRdb to between 2021 and 2023). Notes on the research overall: Each coeliac patient was placed into one of three groups: newly diagnosed active disease, refractory coeliac disease type I, or disease controlled by a gluten-free diet. Of the approximately 30 patients in the full study, around 22 had coeliac disease confirmed by serology and 8 were controls with non-small intestinal disorders. Because high-resolution HLA typing was not available, biased TRBV7-2 usage was queried as a proof of principle. Small intestinal lymphocyte fractions from coeliac and non-coeliac patients were analysed in the study using next-generation sequencing of rearranged TRB and TRG CDR3 regions. Samples from around 27 subjects were successfully TRB sequenced, and these included more than 20 paired samples of bulk unsorted intraepithelial and lamina propria cells. A patient counted as having refractory coeliac disease type I if there was no response to a gluten-free diet for over 12 months and the intraepithelial cells were immunophenotypically normal. The aim was to characterise TR repertoires of small intestinal T cells in active, refractory type I and gluten-free-diet-treated coeliac disease. The research as a whole found: Compared with controls, active coeliac intraepithelial and lamina propria samples had TRB and TRG repertoires of lower clonality, which suggests that diverse T cells were recruited. Published gliadin-specific TRB sequences were detected in 9 of 18 coeliac lamina propria samples but in only 1 of 6 controls. For the most part, TRB repertoires were private, with most amino acid sequences found in only one sample, and V-gene usage showed no significant difference across disease groups. The authors considered the approach unsuitable for unbiased detection of gliadin-specific T cells, which are scarce and rarely shared between patients. Cross-contamination between compartments was possible, because separating intraepithelial cells from lamina propria cells did not produce high-purity fractions.

The V end gives up 1 base and the J end 7 bases, leaving 3 bases in the junction not matched to a gene. CDR1 SGHKS and CDR2 YYEKEE are derived from the germline V gene (reference sequence). Inclusive of the bounding cysteine and phenylalanine, the CDR3 is 14 residues long. This entry keeps only the CDR3 DNA: 42 bases, framed from base 1. Preparation of the library involved the immunoSEQ multiplex PCR assay. In a multiplexed PCR, the TR loci were amplified; reverse primers were designed against J gene segments, whereas forward primers were designed against V gene segments. The amplified CDR3 regions were sequenced using the Illumina HiSeq System. From the authors' description of their analysis: Closely related reads were merged with a nearest-neighbour algorithm so that PCR and sequencing errors were removed and data were collapsed into unique sequences. Repertoires were summarised in terms of clonality and T cell density, with T cell density defined as TR molecules per amount of genomic DNA input. CDR3 amino acid sequences present in at least 80% of unsorted samples were defined as public TRs and were then tested for differential abundance between coeliac and control samples. Every lamina propria sample was checked against a list of 218 published gliadin-specific TRB sequences. Kruskal-Wallis tests followed by Dunn post-tests were used to test for differences in clonality and density between disease groups. This immuneACCESS table, as held by TCRdb, lists in-frame sequences with V and J called but not all clones. Of the missing ones, under half trace to an unresolved V gene in checked studies; the others have no known cause. D and trimming come from the DNA, and the V and J calls and clone size come from that table. The table for this sample lists about 4,700 clones; 60% to 65% of them were counted only once. Over 9% of the sample is taken by the ten largest.

Worth noting for this clone: What antigen it recognizes has not been identified. Base qualities were left out, and no much larger clone turns up one base away.

Aliquots of 500,000 or so cells were frozen in DMSO/FBS in liquid nitrogen, and a single aliquot per fraction was used for sequencing. Every one of the 30 patients in the study had endoscopy and a small intestinal biopsy. Once intraepithelial cells had been isolated, the leftover biopsy tissue was digested with collagenase to release lamina propria cells. Genomic DNA was extracted from frozen unsorted cell fractions using the Qiagen DNeasy blood extraction kit. The source is a woman aged 70-85 years with celiac disease. Sequences were obtained from lamina propria lymphocytes from the gut. The cell subset or site label, as the study defines it: lamina propria cell (LPC) fraction of small intestinal biopsy. The chain uses TRBV5-5 and TRBJ1-4; the central 8 bases match TRBD1. The nucleotide sequence reads as follows: TGTGCCAGCAGCTTGATGCAGGGGGCTGAAAAACTGTTTTTT. The encoded protein is CASSLMQGAEKLFF.